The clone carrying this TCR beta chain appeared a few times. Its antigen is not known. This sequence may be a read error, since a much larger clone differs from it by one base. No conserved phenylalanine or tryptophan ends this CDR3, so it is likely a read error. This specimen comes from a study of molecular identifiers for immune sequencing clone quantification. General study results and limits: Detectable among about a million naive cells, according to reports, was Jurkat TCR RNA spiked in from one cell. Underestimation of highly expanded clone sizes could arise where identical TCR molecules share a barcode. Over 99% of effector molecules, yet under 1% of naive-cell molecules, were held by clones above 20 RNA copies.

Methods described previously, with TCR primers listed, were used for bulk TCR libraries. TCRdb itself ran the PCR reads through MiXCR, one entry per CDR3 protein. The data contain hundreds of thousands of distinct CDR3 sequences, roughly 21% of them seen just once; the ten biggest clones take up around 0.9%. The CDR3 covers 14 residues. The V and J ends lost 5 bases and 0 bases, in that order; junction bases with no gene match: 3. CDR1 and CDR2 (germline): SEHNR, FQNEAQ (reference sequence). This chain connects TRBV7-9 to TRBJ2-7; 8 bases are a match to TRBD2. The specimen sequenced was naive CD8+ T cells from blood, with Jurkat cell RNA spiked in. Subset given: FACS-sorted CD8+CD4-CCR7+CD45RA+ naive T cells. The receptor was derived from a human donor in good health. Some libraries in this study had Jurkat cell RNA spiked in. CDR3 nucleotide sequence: TGTGCCAGCAGCCCGGGGGGGAGCTCCTACGAGCAGTACTCC. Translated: CASSPGGSSYEQYS.